This T cell receptor (beta chain) was identified during a study of identical twins. TCRdb reprocessed the 5' RACE reads with MiXCR, giving one entry per CDR3 protein. The sample holds approximately 490,000 distinct CDR3 sequences, approximately 20% seen once. Overall study findings and caveats: Insertions were reduced in abundant cord blood beta clonotypes but not in memory repertoires.

This clonotype was counted only a few times. As yet, its antigen is unknown. The CDR3 covers 16 residues. Germline lookup yields CDR1 SGHRS and CDR2 YFSETQ. V lost 0 bases and J lost 1, with 12 bases in between. The same data also contributed to another study, on yellow fever vaccine responses in identical twins.

This chain connects TRBV5-1 to TRBJ2-3; a possible D gene is TRBD2 (6 bases). What was sequenced was CD4+ T cells sorted from blood. This receptor was identified in a woman under 30 in good health. DNA of the CDR3: TGCGCCAGCAGCTTGGCCGGGGCTAGCGGCACAGATACGCAGTATTTT. Amino acids: CASSLAGASGTDTQYF.